The clone carrying this TCR beta chain was seen many times. Its antigen is undetermined. The record originates from a study of T cells after posttransplantation cyclophosphamide. Whole-study findings and limits: TRB clonality was highly associated with recipient CMV seropositivity and reactivation. Later blood repertoires were often dominated by clones from the donor CD8+ memory compartment. Skin or GI-infiltrating T cells shared few TRB sequences with blood.

Cyclophosphamide on days +3 and +4 followed busulfan-fludarabine conditioning and a marrow graft. The CDR3 consists of 16 residues. The germline V gene has CDR1 SGHRS and CDR2 YFSETQ. V was clipped by 4 bases and J by 4 bases; unmatched bases: 12. Method: immunoSEQ multiplex PCR; TCRdb's copy keeps in-frame clones and lacks some. This sample has 20,000 to 25,000 clones and no singletons, with about 2% in the ten largest. The clonotype was recovered from a male patient younger than 35 who received an allogeneic stem cell transplant from a related donor, was CMV-positive, and had no GVHD. Some T cells may be the graft donor's. V and J are TRBV5-1 and TRBJ2-7; TRBD1 matches 9 bases. This material consisted of PBMCs, taken after allogeneic stem cell transplant with posttransplant cyclophosphamide. The CDR3 DNA is TGCGCCAGCAGCCGCCCACAGGGGGCACGACCTTACGAGCAGTACTTC. It translates to CASSRPQGARPYEQYF.